This record concerns one T cell receptor (beta chain) sequence. These data are taken from a study of shared clonotypes between healthy human individuals. As defined, naive CD8 cells were CD45RO-negative and positively selected for CCR7, with terminally differentiated effector memory CD45RA+ cells excluded. This table comes from immunoSEQ multiplex PCR, and its TCRdb copy is limited to in-frame clones, with some not included. This table holds about 2 million clones, approximately 94% found once. Trimming took off 5 bases at V and 1 base at J, with 20 bases between the two ends. This CDR3 is built from 17 residues. CDR1 is SGHNT, CDR2 YENEEA, per germline.

The chain employs TRBV11-3 and TRBJ2-5; tentative D call: TRBD2 (6 bases). Sequenced: naive CD8+ T cells sorted from blood. This sequence originates from a man between 18 and 35 years old in good health. In nucleotides, the CDR3 is TGTGCCAGCAGCCCTCCGGGGGAGGCGACAATCCAAGAGACCCAGTACTTC. Translation: CASSPPGEATIQETQYF.